This T cell receptor beta chain is drawn from a study of blood T cell repertoires in COVID-19. Across the study: The United States, Italy and Spain provided the acute and convalescent COVID-19 samples. PBMCs, B-cell-depleted T cells, or T cells provided the cDNA or gDNA that made up the material.

The CDR3 contains 17 residues. The junction had 0 bases not matched to a gene; V was cut back by 1 base and J by 0 bases. Germline CDR1 reads SGHDT; CDR2 reads YYEEEE. Residents of about two dozen US areas, aged about 18 to 95 years, made up the participants. Per the original methods: Amplification with reference gene primers provided the estimates of nucleated cell counts. The data were produced by immunoSEQ multiplex PCR, yet TCRdb's version contains in-frame clones alone and is incomplete. V, J and clone size derive from that table, while D and trimming were established from the DNA sequence. The repertoire includes about 280,000 clones, 90% of them detected once, and roughly 4.3% sits in the top ten.

The sequence was obtained from a woman in her twenties or thirties with acute COVID-19. The chain combines TRBV5-6 with TRBJ2-6, with TRBD2 matching 11 bases. The sequencing input was PBMCs or T cells enriched from blood (not recorded which). The CDR3 nucleotides read TGTGCCAGCAGCTTGACTAGCGGGAGCTCTGGGGCCAACGTCCTGACTTTC. Translation: CASSLTSGSSGANVLTF.